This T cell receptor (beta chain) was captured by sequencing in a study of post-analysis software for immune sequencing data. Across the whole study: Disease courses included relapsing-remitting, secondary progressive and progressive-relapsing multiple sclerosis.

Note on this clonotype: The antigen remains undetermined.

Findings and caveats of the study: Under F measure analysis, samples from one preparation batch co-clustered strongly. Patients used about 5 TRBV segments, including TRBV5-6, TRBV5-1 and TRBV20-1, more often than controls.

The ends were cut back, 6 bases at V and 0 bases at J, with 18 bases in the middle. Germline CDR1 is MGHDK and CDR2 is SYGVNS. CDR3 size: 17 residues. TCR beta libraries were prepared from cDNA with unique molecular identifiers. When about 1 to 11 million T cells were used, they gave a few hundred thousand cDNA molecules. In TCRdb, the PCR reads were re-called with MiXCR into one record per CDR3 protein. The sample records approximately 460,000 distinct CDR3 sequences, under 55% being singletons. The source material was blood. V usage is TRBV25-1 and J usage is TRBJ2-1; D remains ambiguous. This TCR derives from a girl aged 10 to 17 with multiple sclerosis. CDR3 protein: CASSPLRSSCSYNEQFF. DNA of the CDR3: TGTGCCAGCAGCCCTTTAAGGTCTAGTTGCTCCTACAATGAGCAGTTCTTC.